This passage covers 3 T cell receptor beta chains from one sample sequenced in a study of shared clonotypes between healthy human individuals. Positively selected for CCR7, the CD45RO-negative cells used as naive CD8 cells excluded terminally differentiated effector memory CD45RA+ cells. Some clones are missing from TCRdb's copy, which holds only in-frame ones; the method was immunoSEQ multiplex PCR. The table includes about 2 million clones, around 96% detected once. What was sequenced was naive CD8+ T cells sorted from blood. The receptors were gathered from a man between 18 and 29 years old in good health.

The V call is TRBV30, the J call TRBJ1-2, with D tentatively TRBD1 (6 bases). The germline V gene encodes CDR1 GTSNPN and CDR2 SVGIG (reference sequence). The ends were cut back, 6 bases at V and 4 bases at J, with 18 bases in the middle. This CDR3 region has 14 residues. This CDR3 reads CACSTRTVSYGYTF. In DNA, the CDR3 is TGTGCCTGTTCGACACGGACAGTTAGCTATGGCTACACCTTC. Full variable domain (rest looked up from reference TRBV30 and TRBJ1-2): SQTIHQWPATLVQPVGSPLSLECTVEGTSNPNLYWYRQAAGRGLQLLFYSVGIGQISSEVPQNLSASRPQDRQFILSSKKLLLSDSGFYLCACSTRTVSYGYTFGSGTRLTVV.

A single count supports this clone. CDR3 region: CAWSPDRAEGYTF. CDR3 bases: TGTGCCTGGAGCCCGGACAGGGCTGAGGGCTACACCTTC. The rearrangement links TRBV30 to TRBJ1-2, with 8 bases fitting TRBD1. V was clipped by 3 bases and J by 8 bases; unmatched bases: 8. CDR3 length: 13 residues. The germline V gene has CDR1 GTSNPN and CDR2 SVGIG (reference sequence).

The CDR3: CASSLAGYTGELFF. For the CDR3, the DNA is TGTGCCAGCAGTTTGGCAGGCTACACCGGGGAGCTGTTTTTT. This sequence joins TRBV28 and TRBJ2-2; unclear D gene. V was cut by 3 bases and J by 3 bases, with 8 bases left in between. This CDR3 comprises 14 residues. Germline CDR1 is MDHEN and CDR2 is SYDVKM.